The table lists the clone carrying this T cell receptor beta chain with a count of one. Data came from immunoSEQ multiplex PCR; TCRdb stores just in-frame clones and leaves some out. The sample includes some 320,000 clones, approximately 89% of them seen just once. The data originate from a study of blood T cell repertoires in COVID-19. V shed 2 bases, J shed 4 bases, and the junction held 7 bases outside the gene matches. CDR1 MNHNY and CDR2 SVGAGI come from the germline V gene (reference sequence). The CDR3 runs to 15 residues. Specimen: peripheral blood. The TCR originated in a young woman who had recovered from COVID-19. V usage is TRBV6-6 and J usage is TRBJ1-2; TRBD1 agrees at 7 bases. CDR3 coding DNA: TGTGCCAGCAGTTACCCTACCCGGGACAGCTATGGCTACACCTTC. It codes for CASSYPTRDSYGYTF.